Below are 20 T cell receptor beta chains sequenced from a single sample in a study of glioma-infiltrating T cells. Using RNA template, CDR3s of TCR alpha and beta were amplified with iRepertoire arm-PCR. TCRdb re-derived calls from the multiplex PCR reads in MiXCR, one entry per CDR3 protein. The sample lists fewer than 500,000 distinct CDR3 sequences; around 38% were seen once. Material: glioma tissue, nonneoplastic brain tissue, or PBMCs (not recorded which). The receptors shown here come from a human donor with low-grade glioma or glioblastoma, undergoing nonglioma brain surgery, or in good health (not recorded which).

This clonotype was counted ten times or more. The chain couples TRBV27 to TRBJ2-2; 14 nucleotides line up with TRBD2. There are 15 residues in the CDR3. CDR1 is MNHEY, CDR2 SMNVEV, per germline (reference sequence). The V gene end was trimmed by 6 bases and the J gene end by 7 bases; junction bases not matched to a gene: 4. The CDR3 spells CASSKGLAGVGELFF. The CDR3 DNA sequence: TGTGCCAGCAGCAAGGGACTAGCGGGAGTCGGGGAGCTGTTTTTT.

The rearrangement joins TRBV7-9 to TRBJ1-2; D might be TRBD1 (6 bases). Per germline, CDR1 SEHNR and CDR2 FQNEAQ (reference sequence). Between the trimmed V and J ends, which lost 0 bases and 6 bases, there was a span of 17 bases. There are 16 residues in the CDR3. In nucleotides, the CDR3 is TGTGCCAGCAGCTTAGCTAGCGGCAGGGGAGGGAATGGCTACACCTTC. Residues: CASSLASGRGGNGYTF.

In the case of this clonotype: A read error may explain this, as a much larger clone is one base away. The CDR3 region has the DNA TGTGCCAGCGAGACAGGGGGTTACTACGAGCAGTACTTC. Translation gives CASETGGYYEQYF. V usage is TRBV6-2 or TRBV6-3 and J usage is TRBJ2-7; TRBD1 aligns across 9 bases. Germline V gene data show CDR1 as MNHEY and CDR2 as SVGEGT. Trimming cost V 8 bases and J 3 bases; bases outside gene matches: 5. The CDR3 is made up of 13 amino acids.

J is TRBJ2-3 and V is TRBV29-1, with 11 bases fitting TRBD2. The ends lost 5 bases at V and 4 bases at J; junction bases unmatched: 8. This CDR3 is 15 amino acids long. Germline V gene data show CDR1 as SQVTM and CDR2 as ANQGSEA. The CDR3 DNA is TGCAGCGTTATCTCTAGCGGGAGGCTCCCAGATACGCAGTATTTT. It yields the protein CSVISSGRLPDTQYF.

The chain employs TRBV9 and TRBJ2-7, with D possibly being TRBD1 (5 bases). V lost 3 bases and J 3 bases, leaving 13 bases between the germline ends. The CDR3 is 14 amino acids. CDR1 is SGDLS, CDR2 YYNGEE, per germline. The CDR3 DNA sequence: TGTGCCAGCAGCGCCGCTGGACAAAACTACGAGCAGTACTTC. Its translation is CASSAAGQNYEQYF. The full variable domain, rest sourced from reference TRBV9 and TRBJ2-7, is DSGVTQTPKHLITATGQRVTLRCSPRSGDLSVYWYQQSLDQGLQFLIQYYNGEERAKGNILERFSAQQFPDLHSELNLSSLELGDSALYFCASSAAGQNYEQYFGPGTRLTVT.

This clonotype was detected ten times or more. CDR3 residues: CASSSGLTAGGDEQFF. The CDR3 DNA sequence: TGTGCCAGCAGCTCGGGACTCACCGCCGGAGGAGATGAGCAGTTCTTC. The chain employs TRBV7-2 and TRBJ2-1, with D perhaps matching TRBD2 (6 bases). The germline CDR1 and CDR2 sequences are SGHTA and FQGNSA. V lost 4 bases, J lost 8 bases, and 21 bases lay in between. The CDR3 contains 16 residues. Combining the CDR3 with reference TRBV7-2 and TRBJ2-1 gives the whole variable domain GAGVSQSPSNKVTEKGKDVELRCDPISGHTALYWYRQSLGQGLEFLIYFQGNSAPDKSGLPSDRFSAERTGGSVSTLTIQRTQQEDSAVYLCASSSGLTAGGDEQFFGPGTRLTVL.

Turning to this clonotype: A much larger clone differs by one base, so this may be a read error. The chain uses TRBV28 and TRBJ2-7; D gene uncertain. There are 14 residues in the CDR3. Trimming stripped 6 bases from V and 5 bases from J, with 17 bases between. Germline CDR1 MDHEN, CDR2 SYDVKM. The CDR3, as DNA: TGTGCCAGCAGCCGTGACGGCAATCGGAACGAGCAGTACTTC. Amino acids: CASSRDGNRNEQYF. The whole variable domain, remainder taken from reference TRBV28 and TRBJ2-7, is DVKVTQSSRYLVKRTGEKVFLECVQDMDHENMFWYRQDPGLGLRLIYFSYDVKMKEKGDIPEGYSVSREKKERFSLILESASTNQTSMYLCASSRDGNRNEQYFGPGTRLTVT.

A note on this clonotype: This may be a read error, as it is one base from a much larger clone. The missing conserved phenylalanine or tryptophan at the end of this CDR3 makes a read error likely. This chain joins TRBV20-1 and TRBJ2-1, with D tentatively TRBD2 (6 bases). Germline loops: CDR1 DFQATT, CDR2 SNEGSKA (reference sequence). V dropped 6 bases and J dropped 6 bases, with 15 bases sitting between them. The CDR3 has 13 amino acids. CDR3 region: CSAYDTSFNEQFL. The CDR3 nucleotides read TGCAGTGCGTACGATACTAGCTTCAATGAGCAGTTCCTC.

Only a few counts were recorded for this clonotype. The chain combines TRBV7-8 with TRBJ2-3; 10 bases map to TRBD2. The germline CDR1 and CDR2 sequences are SGHVS and FQNEAQ. The CDR3 is 16 residues long. The V gene end was trimmed by 1 base and the J gene end by 4 bases; junction bases not matched to a gene: 5. The CDR3 DNA follows: TGTGCCAGCAGCTTAGTAGGCGGACTAGCGGCAGATACGCAGTATTTT. Residues: CASSLVGGLAADTQYF.

This clonotype was detected ten times or more. The chain carries TRBV15 and TRBJ2-5; 7 bases line up with TRBD2. The trim removed 5 bases at V and 1 base at J, leaving 7 bases unmatched. The CDR3 loop spans 15 amino acids. The germline gives CDR1 LNHNV, CDR2 YYDKDF (reference sequence). In DNA form, the CDR3 reads TGTGCCACCAGCCTGCCTGGGGGGGGCCAAGAGACCCAGTACTTC. It codes for CATSLPGGGQETQYF.

Remarks on this clonotype: An end of the junction does not agree with germline; a read error may underlie this. The chain couples TRBV7-9 to TRBJ1-6, with no clear D. From germline, CDR1 is SEHNR and CDR2 FQNEAQ (reference sequence). The CDR3 is made up of 15 amino acids. The CDR3 DNA sequence: TGTGCCAGCAGCTTAGCGCCGGCCGAGCAGTCACCCCCCCACTTT. Its protein product is CASSLAPAEQSPPHF.

Comments on this clonotype: Since a much larger clone is just one base distant, this may be a read error. The chain links TRBV7-2 to TRBJ2-5, with D perhaps TRBD1 or TRBD2 (5 bases each). Per the germline V gene, CDR1 is SGHTA and CDR2 is FQGNSA. Trimming stripped 4 bases from V and 2 bases from J, with 14 bases between. The CDR3 is 15 residues long. The CDR3 sequence is CASSYTGAAQETQYF. In DNA form, the CDR3 reads TGTGCCAGCAGCTACACCGGGGCAGCTCAAGAGACCCAGTACTTC.

The chain combines TRBV20-1 with TRBJ2-5; no clear D. The CDR3 runs 12 residues. In germline, CDR1 is DFQATT, CDR2 SNEGSKA (reference sequence). Trimming stripped 5 bases from V and 0 bases from J, with 7 bases between. The CDR3 DNA sequence: TGCAGTGCTCGAGTGAACCAAGAGACCCAGTACTTC. This translates into CSARVNQETQYF.

A remark on this clonotype: A much larger clone differs from this one at a single base, so this may be a read error. The genes are TRBV7-9 and TRBJ2-7; perhaps TRBD2 as D (6 bases). Looked up from germline, CDR1 is SEHNR and CDR2 is FQNEAQ (reference sequence). V shed 4 bases and J shed 3 bases, with 13 bases lying between them. The CDR3 runs 14 residues. The CDR3 DNA follows: TGTGCCAGCAGCTCAGCGGGCGGTAACTACGAGCAGTACTTC. Amino acids: CASSSAGGNYEQYF.

There are many counts of this clonotype. The chain links TRBV27 to TRBJ2-5; 7 bases fit TRBD1. Germline values: CDR1 MNHEY, CDR2 SMNVEV (reference sequence). The junction had 7 bases not matched to a gene; V was cut back by 8 bases and J by 4 bases. The CDR3 runs to 13 residues. The CDR3 coding sequence is TGTGCCAGCTCTGAGGACAGGCGAGAGACCCAGTACTTC. It is translated as CASSEDRRETQYF.

This clonotype was seen a handful of times. The V gene is TRBV7-8, the J gene TRBJ2-1; D not resolved. V dropped 5 bases and J dropped 1 base, with 6 bases sitting between them. The CDR3 totals 13 residues. Germline CDR1 and CDR2: SGHVS and FQNEAQ. CDR3: CASSPRSYNEQFF. DNA of the CDR3: TGTGCCAGCAGCCCTAGATCCTACAATGAGCAGTTCTTC.

This chain joins TRBV20-1 and TRBJ1-5; no reliable D call. Germline V gives CDR1 DFQATT, CDR2 SNEGSKA (reference sequence). The length of the CDR3 is 20 residues. The germline V and J ends were trimmed by 0 bases and 2 bases, with 26 bases remaining between them. For the CDR3, the DNA is TGCAGTGCTAGAGAAACTTCGGATTCCAGAGCCGGGAGTGGCAATCAGCCCCAGCATTTT. Translated: CSARETSDSRAGSGNQPQHF.

This chain links TRBV28 with TRBJ2-3; D remains ambiguous. Germline CDR1 is MDHEN and CDR2 is SYDVKM. The CDR3 runs to 13 residues. V dropped 7 bases and J dropped 4 bases, with 12 bases sitting between them. The DNA of the CDR3 is TGTGCCAGCACCCCCGGAGTCCCAGATACGCAGTATTTT. Translated, it gives CASTPGVPDTQYF.

The V call is TRBV12-3 or TRBV12-4, the J call TRBJ1-5; possibly TRBD1 for D (5 bases). V lost 6 bases, J lost 0 bases, and 15 bases lay in between. CDR3 length: 16 amino acids. This CDR3 reads CASSALGVLSNQPQHF. The CDR3 DNA is TGTGCCAGCAGCGCTTTAGGGGTACTTAGCAATCAGCCCCAGCATTTT.

A remark on this clonotype: Just one base apart from a much larger clone, this may be a read error. The gene calls are TRBV20-1 and TRBJ2-1, with 8 bases identical to TRBD2. Germline V gene lookup returns CDR1 DFQATT and CDR2 SNEGSKA (reference sequence). CDR3 length equals 15 residues. V shed 3 bases and J 5 bases; nucleotides not matched to a gene: 9. The CDR3 nucleotides are TGCAGTGCTAGTCGTCCCAGCGGGGGCCACAATGAGCAGTTCTTC. Protein sequence: CSASRPSGGHNEQFF.